There are many counts of the clone carrying this T cell receptor (beta chain). Its antigen remains unidentified. What the library attached to individual cDNA molecules were unique molecular identifiers. TCRdb re-analysed the RACE reads in MiXCR, keeping a single row per CDR3 protein. The sample has roughly 46,000 distinct CDR3 sequences, about 4.8% seen once. The time point was: healthy volunteer bleed at 2 weeks. Blood, whole and unfractionated, served as the source for total RNA extraction. This sample stems from a study of human T cells and chemical hapten exposure. Looking at the study overall: Per-sample TCR yield variability stemmed mainly from small pooled library volume differences. Study-level results: The study found that DPC sensitization did not change TCRs above 1 in 1000 frequency.

This receptor was obtained from a human donor in good health. Some clones in this sample may be carry-over from other donors' samples. Source material: whole blood.

CDR3 DNA sequence: TGTGCCAGCAGTTTAGGGGTGCGGGAGCAAGAGACCCAGTACTTC. Its translation is CASSLGVREQETQYF. The chain couples TRBV27 to TRBJ2-5, with TRBD2 identical over 7 bases. V shed 2 bases, J shed 2 bases, and the junction held 5 bases outside the gene matches. The CDR3 length is 15 residues. The germline V gene encodes CDR1 MNHEY and CDR2 SMNVEV (reference sequence).